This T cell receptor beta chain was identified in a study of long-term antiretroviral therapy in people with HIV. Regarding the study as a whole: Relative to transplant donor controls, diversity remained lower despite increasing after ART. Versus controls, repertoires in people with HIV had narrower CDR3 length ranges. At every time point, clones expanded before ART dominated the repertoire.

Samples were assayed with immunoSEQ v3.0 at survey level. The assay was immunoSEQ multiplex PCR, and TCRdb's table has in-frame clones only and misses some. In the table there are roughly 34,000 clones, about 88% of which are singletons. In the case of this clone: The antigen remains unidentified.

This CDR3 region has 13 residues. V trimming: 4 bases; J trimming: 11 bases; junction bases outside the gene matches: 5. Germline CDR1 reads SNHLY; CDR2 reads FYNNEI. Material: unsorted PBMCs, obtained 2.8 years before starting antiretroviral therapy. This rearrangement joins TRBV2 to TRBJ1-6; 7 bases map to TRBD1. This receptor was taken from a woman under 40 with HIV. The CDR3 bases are TGTGCCAGCAGTGCGGACAGGATGCCACCCCTCCACTTT. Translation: CASSADRMPPLHF.